This TCR beta chain stems from a study of T-cell memory formation after mild COVID-19. About the research overall: Among the donors, TCR clusters were largely specific to each donor.

TCRdb recomputed calls from the 5' RACE reads with MiXCR, one row per CDR3 protein. The table has about 430,000 distinct CDR3 sequences, roughly 24% seen once; the top ten hold 8.8%. Notes on the study in general: Memory from before infection featured some responding clones, which suggests cross-reactive memory joined. Clones that contracted from day 15 to 85 had balanced CD4/CD8; later expanders were CD4+ biased. Chiefly within CM and EM were the contracting CD4+ clones; CD8+ ones were within EMRA.

A note on this clonotype: What it recognizes is unknown.

Trimming removed 2 bases at V and 9 bases at J, with 8 bases between. In germline, CDR1 is SEHNR, CDR2 FQNEAQ (reference sequence). The CDR3 loop spans 12 amino acids. The gene calls are TRBV7-9 and TRBJ2-1, with D perhaps assigned TRBD1 or TRBD2 (5 bases each). Sequencing was carried out using PBMCs or a T cell subset sorted from them (not recorded which). The clonotype comes from an adult woman who had mild COVID-19 (a few samples of this study predate the infection). Cell type and time point are not known. The CDR3 sequence is CASSLPGAEQFF. DNA for the CDR3: TGTGCCAGCAGCTTACCCGGGGCTGAGCAGTTCTTC. Together with reference TRBV7-9 and TRBJ2-1, the CDR3 gives the full variable domain: DTGVSQNPRHKITKRGQNVTFRCDPISEHNRLYWYRQTLGQGPEFLTYFQNEAQLEKSRLLSDRFSAERPKGSFSTLEIQRTEQGDSAMYLCASSLPGAEQFFGPGTRLTVL.